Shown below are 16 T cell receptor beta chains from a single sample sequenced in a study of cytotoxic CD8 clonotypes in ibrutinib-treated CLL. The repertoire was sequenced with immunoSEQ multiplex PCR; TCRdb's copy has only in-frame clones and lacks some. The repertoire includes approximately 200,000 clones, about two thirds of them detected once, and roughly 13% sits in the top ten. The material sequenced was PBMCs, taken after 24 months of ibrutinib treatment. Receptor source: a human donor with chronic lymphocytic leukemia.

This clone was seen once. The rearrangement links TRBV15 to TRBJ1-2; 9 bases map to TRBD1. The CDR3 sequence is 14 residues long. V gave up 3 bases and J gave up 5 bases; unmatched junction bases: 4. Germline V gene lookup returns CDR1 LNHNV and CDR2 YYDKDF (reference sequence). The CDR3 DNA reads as TGTGCCACCAGCAGCGGACAGGGGAGTTATGGCTACACCTTC. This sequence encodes CATSSGQGSYGYTF.

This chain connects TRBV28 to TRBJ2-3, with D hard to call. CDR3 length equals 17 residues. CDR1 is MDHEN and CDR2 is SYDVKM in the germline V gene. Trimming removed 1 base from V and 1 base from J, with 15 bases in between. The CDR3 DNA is TGTGCCAGCAGTTTATTGGGCAAAGGCTCCGGCACAGATACGCAGTATTTT. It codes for CASSLLGKGSGTDTQYF.

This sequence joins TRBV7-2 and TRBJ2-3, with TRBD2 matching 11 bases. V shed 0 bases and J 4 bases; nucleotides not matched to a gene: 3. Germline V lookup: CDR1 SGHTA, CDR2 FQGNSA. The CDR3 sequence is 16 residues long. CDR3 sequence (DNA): TGTGCCAGCAGCTTAGCACTAGCGGGAGTTGCAGATACGCAGTATTTT. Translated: CASSLALAGVADTQYF.

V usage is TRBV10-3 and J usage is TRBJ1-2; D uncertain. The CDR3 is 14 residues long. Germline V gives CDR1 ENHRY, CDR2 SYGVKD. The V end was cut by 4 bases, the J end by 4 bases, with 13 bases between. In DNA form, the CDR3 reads TGTGCCATCAGTGCCTTGGAGGATCCCTATGGCTACACCTTC. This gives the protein CAISALEDPYGYTF.

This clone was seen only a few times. The DNA for the CDR3 is TGTGCCAGCAGTCCTACCTCGGGACTAGCGGGGAGACGGGGGCAGTTCTTC. Amino acid sequence: CASSPTSGLAGRRGQFF. The chain is built from TRBV27 and TRBJ2-1; 13 nucleotides agree with TRBD2. The CDR3 covers 17 residues. The junction had 16 bases not matched to a gene; V was cut back by 5 bases and J by 12 bases. CDR1 and CDR2 from the germline V gene are MNHEY and SMNVEV (reference sequence).

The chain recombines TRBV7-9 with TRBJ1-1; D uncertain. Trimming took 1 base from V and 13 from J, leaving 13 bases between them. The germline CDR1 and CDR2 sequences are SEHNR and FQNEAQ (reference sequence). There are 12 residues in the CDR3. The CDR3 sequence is CASSLGGGENFF. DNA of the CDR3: TGTGCCAGCAGCTTAGGCGGTGGGGAGAATTTCTTT.

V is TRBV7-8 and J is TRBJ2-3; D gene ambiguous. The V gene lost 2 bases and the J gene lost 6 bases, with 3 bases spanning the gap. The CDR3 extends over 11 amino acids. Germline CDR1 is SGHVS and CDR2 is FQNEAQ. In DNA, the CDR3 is TGTGCCAGCAGCTTACGGGATACGCAGTATTTT. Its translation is CASSLRDTQYF.

The CDR3 protein is CASSLMIERVWGDTQYF. The DNA for the CDR3 is TGTGCCAGCAGCTTAATGATCGAGCGGGTCTGGGGAGATACGCAGTATTTT. The chain links TRBV7-9 to TRBJ2-3; D is possibly TRBD2 (6 bases). The CDR3 runs 17 residues. Trimming pared 2 bases from V and 5 bases from J, leaving 20 bases between. Germline lookup yields CDR1 SEHNR and CDR2 FQNEAQ (reference sequence).

The CDR3 reads CASSLGFSGVGEQYF. The DNA for the CDR3 is TGTGCCAGCAGCTTAGGATTTAGCGGGGTAGGAGAGCAGTACTTC. The genes are TRBV7-9 and TRBJ2-7, with TRBD2 identical over 8 bases. J was trimmed by 7 bases and V by 1 base; bases with no gene match: 9. The CDR3 totals 15 residues. Germline lookup yields CDR1 SEHNR and CDR2 FQNEAQ (reference sequence). The whole variable domain, remainder taken from reference TRBV7-9 and TRBJ2-7, is DTGVSQNPRHKITKRGQNVTFRCDPISEHNRLYWYRQTLGQGPEFLTYFQNEAQLEKSRLLSDRFSAERPKGSFSTLEIQRTEQGDSAMYLCASSLGFSGVGEQYFGPGTRLTVT.

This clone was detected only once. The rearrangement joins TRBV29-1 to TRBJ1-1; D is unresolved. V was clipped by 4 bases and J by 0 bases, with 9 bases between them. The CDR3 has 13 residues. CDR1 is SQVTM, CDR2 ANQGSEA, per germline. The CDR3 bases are TGCAGCGTTGGGTCGGTAATGAACACTGAAGCTTTCTTT. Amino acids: CSVGSVMNTEAFF.

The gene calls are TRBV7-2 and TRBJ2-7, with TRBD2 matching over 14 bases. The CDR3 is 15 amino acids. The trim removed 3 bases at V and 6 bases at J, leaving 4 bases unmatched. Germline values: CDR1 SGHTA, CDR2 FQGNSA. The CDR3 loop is CASSLGLAGEGEQYF. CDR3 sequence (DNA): TGTGCCAGCAGCTTGGGACTAGCGGGAGAAGGCGAGCAGTACTTC.

The CDR3 region has the DNA TGTGCCAGCAGCACGGGACTAGCGGGAGGTAACGAGCAGTACTTC. Its protein is CASSTGLAGGNEQYF. The J gene is TRBJ2-7, the V gene TRBV7-8; 15 nucleotides line up with TRBD2. Germline V gene lookup returns CDR1 SGHVS and CDR2 FQNEAQ. V lost 5 bases and J lost 5; bases outside the gene matches: 4. The CDR3 extends over 15 amino acids.

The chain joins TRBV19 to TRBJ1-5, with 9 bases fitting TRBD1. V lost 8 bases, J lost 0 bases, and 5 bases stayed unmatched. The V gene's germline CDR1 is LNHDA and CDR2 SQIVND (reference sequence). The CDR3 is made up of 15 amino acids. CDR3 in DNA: TGTGCCAGTGACAGGGGGAGTTATAGCAATCAGCCCCAGCATTTT. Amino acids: CASDRGSYSNQPQHF.

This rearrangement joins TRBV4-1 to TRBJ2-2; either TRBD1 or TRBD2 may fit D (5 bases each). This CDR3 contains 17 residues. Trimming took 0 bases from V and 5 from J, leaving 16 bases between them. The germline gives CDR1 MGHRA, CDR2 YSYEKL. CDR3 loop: CASSQDEWDAGTGELFF. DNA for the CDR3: TGCGCCAGCAGCCAAGATGAGTGGGACGCAGGAACCGGGGAGCTGTTTTTT.

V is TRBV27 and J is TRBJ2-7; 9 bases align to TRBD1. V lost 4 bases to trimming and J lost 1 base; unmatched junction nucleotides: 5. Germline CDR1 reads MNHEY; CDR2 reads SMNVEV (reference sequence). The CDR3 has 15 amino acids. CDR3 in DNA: TGTGCCAGCAGTTCCGAGGACAGGGGTTCCTACGAGCAGTACTTC. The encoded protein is CASSSEDRGSYEQYF.

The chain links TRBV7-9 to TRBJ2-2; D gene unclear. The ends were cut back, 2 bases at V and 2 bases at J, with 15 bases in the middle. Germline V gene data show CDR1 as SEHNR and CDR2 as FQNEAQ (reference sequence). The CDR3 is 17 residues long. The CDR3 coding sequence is TGTGCCAGCAGCTTATTTCTCAGGAGCCGTAACACCGGGGAGCTGTTTTTT. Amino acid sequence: CASSLFLRSRNTGELFF.